This TCR beta chain was sequenced in a study of early T cells in non-severe SARS-CoV-2 infection. Each CDR3 protein is one row after TCRdb ran MiXCR on the 5' RACE reads. The table shows about 81,000 distinct CDR3 sequences, with 6% to 7% occurring only once. This clonotype was seen a few times. This receptor was obtained from an adult who was a healthcare worker with PCR-confirmed SARS-CoV-2 infection or an uninfected control (not recorded which). The sequenced sample consisted of whole blood.

CDR3 DNA sequence: TGTGCTAGTGGTTTGGGGGTGGACGGCACTGAAGCTTTCTTT. Its translation is CASGLGVDGTEAFF. The V gene is TRBV12-5, the J gene TRBJ1-1; D is unresolved. CDR1 is LGHNT, CDR2 FRNRAP, per germline. V was trimmed by 1 base and J by 4 bases, leaving 10 bases between them. The CDR3 covers 14 residues.